Detailed here is one T cell receptor beta chain. The antigen remains undetermined. The data were obtained in a study of T cell responses to AZD1222 COVID-19 vaccine. General study points: Baseline testing showed seropositivity in only six AZD1222 recipients.

Produced via immunoSEQ multiplex PCR; TCRdb's table is partial and in-frame only. The profile shows under 70,000 clones, approximately 80% of them singletons. The sample consisted of peripheral blood, taken on day 0 of AZD1222 vaccination. The TCR originated in an adult in good health.

DNA for the CDR3: TGTGCCCCGGGGCAGGAGAAGAGAAACACCATATATTTT. Protein sequence: CAPGQEKRNTIYF. V usage is TRBV7-9 and J usage is TRBJ1-3, with a weak D call TRBD1 (5 bases). CDR3 size: 13 residues. Trimming removed 11 bases at V and 5 bases at J, with 16 bases between. Germline V gene data show CDR1 as SEHNR and CDR2 as FQNEAQ (reference sequence).